This TCR beta chain is from a study of blood T cell repertoires in COVID-19. Study overall: Sites in the United States, Italy and Spain provided acute and convalescent COVID-19 samples. From T cells, B-cell-depleted T cells, or PBMCs came the material, which was cDNA or gDNA.

J gave up 5 bases and V 5 bases, and 7 bases lay outside the gene matches. Germline V gene sequence: CDR1 SGHVS, CDR2 FQNEAQ. The CDR3 totals 15 residues. In the study's own analysis: Using reference gene primer amplification, nucleated cell counts were estimated. Profiling relied on immunoSEQ multiplex PCR, and the TCRdb table lists in-frame clones only, not all of them. The V and J calls and the clone size are those of that table, but D and trimming were determined from the DNA. The sample lists around 150,000 clones, about 93% occurring once. The V and J genes are TRBV7-8 and TRBJ2-5; 11 bases are shared with TRBD2. Material: peripheral blood. The sequence was obtained from a woman between 50 and 59 years old with acute or convalescent COVID-19. The CDR3 loop is CASSQGLAGRETQYF. CDR3 sequence (DNA): TGTGCCAGCAGCCAAGGACTAGCGGGTCGGGAGACCCAGTACTTC.